This T cell receptor (delta chain) was sequenced during a study of γδ T cells in repeated Plasmodium falciparum infection. The wider study: The natural-infection arm compared Malian children under seasonal malaria with matched Australian children. Donors had four controlled P. falciparum NF54 infections over roughly 640 days.

Gammadelta T cells were flow-sorted from PBMC into Vgamma9/Vdelta2+ and Vdelta2-negative populations for bulk analysis. TCRdb re-called the multiplex PCR reads using CATT. The repertoire holds tens of thousands of delta-chain clones, 1.6% seen once, with roughly 9.2% in the top ten. The CDR3 is made up of 20 amino acids. The germline V gene has CDR1 TSWWSYY and CDR2 QGS. Concerning this clone: The protein in TCRdb stems from a much larger clone and differs at residue 17 from this DNA's translation, likely a read error; here the protein is translated from the DNA.

This sequence joins TRDV1 and TRDJ1; 7 nucleotides line up with TRDD3. The receptor's source is a pool of human donors (malaria-infected and uninfected, not separated). Sequencing was performed on gamma-delta T cells from blood. CDR3 in amino acids: CALGEPGALRSGGSSDRLIF. CDR3 DNA sequence: TGTGCTCTTGGGGAACCGGGGGCCCTACGCTCCGGGGGATCAAGCGATAGACTCATCTTT.